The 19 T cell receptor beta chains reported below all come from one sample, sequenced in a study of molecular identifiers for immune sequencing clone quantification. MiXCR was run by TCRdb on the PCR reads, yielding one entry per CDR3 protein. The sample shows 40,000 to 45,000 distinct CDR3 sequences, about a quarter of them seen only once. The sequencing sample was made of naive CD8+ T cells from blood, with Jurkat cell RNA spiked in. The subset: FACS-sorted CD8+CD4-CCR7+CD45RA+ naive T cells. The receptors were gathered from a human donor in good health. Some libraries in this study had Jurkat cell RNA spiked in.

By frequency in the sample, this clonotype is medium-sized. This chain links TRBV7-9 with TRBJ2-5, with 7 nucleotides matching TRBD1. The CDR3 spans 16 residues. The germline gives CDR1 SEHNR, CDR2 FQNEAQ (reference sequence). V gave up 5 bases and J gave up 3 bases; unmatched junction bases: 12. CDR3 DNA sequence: TGTGCCAGCAGCCCTTCACAGGGGTATCGGGAAGAGACCCAGTACTTC. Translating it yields CASSPSQGYREETQYF.

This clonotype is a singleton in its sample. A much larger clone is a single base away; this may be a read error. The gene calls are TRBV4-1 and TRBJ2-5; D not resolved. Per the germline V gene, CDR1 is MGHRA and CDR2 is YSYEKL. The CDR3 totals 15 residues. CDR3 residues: CASRQGLERWETQYF. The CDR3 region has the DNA TGCGCCAGCCGCCAAGGCCTTGAACGTTGGGAGACCCAGTACTTC.

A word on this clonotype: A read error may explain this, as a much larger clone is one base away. CDR3 in DNA: TGCAATGCTACGACAGAGATCAACACTGAAGCTTTCTTT. It specifies CNATTEINTEAFF. The chain recombines TRBV20-1 with TRBJ1-1; TRBD1 might be the D (5 bases). The CDR3 consists of 13 residues. Germline CDR1 reads DFQATT; CDR2 reads SNEGSKA (reference sequence).

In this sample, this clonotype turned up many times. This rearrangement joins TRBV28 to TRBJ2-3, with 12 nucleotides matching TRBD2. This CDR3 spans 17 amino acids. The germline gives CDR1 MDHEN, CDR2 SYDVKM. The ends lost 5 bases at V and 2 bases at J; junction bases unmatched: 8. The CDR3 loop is CASSLWTSGNPTDTQYF. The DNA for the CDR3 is TGTGCCAGCAGTCTCTGGACTAGCGGGAACCCCACAGATACGCAGTATTTT.

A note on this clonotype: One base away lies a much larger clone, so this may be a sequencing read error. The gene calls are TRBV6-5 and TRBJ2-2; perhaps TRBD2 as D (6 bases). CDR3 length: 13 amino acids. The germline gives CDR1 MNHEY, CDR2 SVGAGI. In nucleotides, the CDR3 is TGTACCAGCAGTTACGCGGGGACCGGGGAGCTGTTTTTT. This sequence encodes CTSSYAGTGELFF.

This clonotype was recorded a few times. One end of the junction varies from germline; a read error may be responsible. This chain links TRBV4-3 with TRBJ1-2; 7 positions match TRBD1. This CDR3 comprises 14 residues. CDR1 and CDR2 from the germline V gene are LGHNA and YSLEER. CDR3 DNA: TGCGCCAGCAGCCAAGACAGGGGGAACTGTGGCTACACCTTC. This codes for CASSQDRGNCGYTF.

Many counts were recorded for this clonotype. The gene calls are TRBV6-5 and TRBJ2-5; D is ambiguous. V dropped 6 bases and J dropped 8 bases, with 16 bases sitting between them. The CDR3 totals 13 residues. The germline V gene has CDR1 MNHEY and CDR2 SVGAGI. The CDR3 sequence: CASSSEFFSTQYF. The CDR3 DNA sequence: TGTGCCAGCAGCTCCGAGTTTTTTAGTACCCAGTACTTC.

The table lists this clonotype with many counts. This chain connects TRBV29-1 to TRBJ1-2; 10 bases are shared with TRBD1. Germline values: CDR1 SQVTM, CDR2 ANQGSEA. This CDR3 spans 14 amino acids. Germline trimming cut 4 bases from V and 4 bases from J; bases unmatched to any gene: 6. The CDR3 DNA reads TGCAGCGTTGTGGAGACAGGGGGCGCCTATGGCTACACCTTC. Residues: CSVVETGGAYGYTF.

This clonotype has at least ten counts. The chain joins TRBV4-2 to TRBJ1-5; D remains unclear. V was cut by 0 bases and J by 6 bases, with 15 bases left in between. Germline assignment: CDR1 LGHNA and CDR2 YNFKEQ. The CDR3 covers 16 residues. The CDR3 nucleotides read TGTGCCAGCAGCCAAGATCGGGTCACGGGCGGTCAGCCCCAGCATTTT. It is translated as CASSQDRVTGGQPQHF.

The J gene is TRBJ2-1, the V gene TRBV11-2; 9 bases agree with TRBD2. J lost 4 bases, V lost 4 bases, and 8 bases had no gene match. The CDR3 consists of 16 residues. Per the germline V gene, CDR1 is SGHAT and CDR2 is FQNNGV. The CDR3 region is CASSSWRGGEYNEQFF. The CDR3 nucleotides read TGTGCCAGCAGCTCGTGGCGCGGGGGGGAGTACAATGAGCAGTTCTTC.

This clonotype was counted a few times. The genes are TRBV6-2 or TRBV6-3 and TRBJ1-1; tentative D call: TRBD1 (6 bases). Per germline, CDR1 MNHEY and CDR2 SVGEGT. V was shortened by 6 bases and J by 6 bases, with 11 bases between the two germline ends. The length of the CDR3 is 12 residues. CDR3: CASRIQGPEAFF. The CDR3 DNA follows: TGTGCCAGCAGAATACAGGGACCTGAAGCTTTCTTT.

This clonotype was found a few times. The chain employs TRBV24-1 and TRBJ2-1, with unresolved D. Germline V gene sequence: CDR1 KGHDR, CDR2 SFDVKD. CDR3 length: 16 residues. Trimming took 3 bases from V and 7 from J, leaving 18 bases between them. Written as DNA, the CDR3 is TGTGCCACCAGTGATACCAAAACCGCCTCGAGGAATGAGCAGTTCTTC. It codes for CATSDTKTASRNEQFF.

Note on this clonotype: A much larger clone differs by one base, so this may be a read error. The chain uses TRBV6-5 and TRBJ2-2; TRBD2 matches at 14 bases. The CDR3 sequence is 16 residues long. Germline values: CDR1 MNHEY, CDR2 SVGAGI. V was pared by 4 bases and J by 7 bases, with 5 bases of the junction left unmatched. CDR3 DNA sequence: TGTGCCAGCAGTTTGGGACTAGCGGGAGCCGGCGGGGAGCTGTTTTTT. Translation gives CASSLGLAGAGGELFF.

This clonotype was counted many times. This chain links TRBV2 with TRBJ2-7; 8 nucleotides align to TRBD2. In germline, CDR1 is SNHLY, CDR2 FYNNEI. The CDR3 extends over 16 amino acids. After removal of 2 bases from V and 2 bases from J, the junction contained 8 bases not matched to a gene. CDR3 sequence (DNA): TGTGCCAGCAGTGAAACCTCGGGGGGGGTTACCTACGAGCAGTACTTC. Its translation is CASSETSGGVTYEQYF. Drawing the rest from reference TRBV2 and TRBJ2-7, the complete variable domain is EPEVTQTPSHQVTQMGQEVILRCVPISNHLYFYWYRQILGQKVEFLVSFYNNEISEKSEIFDDQFSVERPDGSNFTLKIRSTKLEDSAMYFCASSETSGGVTYEQYFGPGTRLTVT.

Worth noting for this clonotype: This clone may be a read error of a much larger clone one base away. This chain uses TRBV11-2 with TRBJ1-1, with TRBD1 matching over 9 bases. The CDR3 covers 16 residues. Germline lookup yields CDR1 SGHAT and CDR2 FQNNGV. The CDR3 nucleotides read TGTACCAGCAGCTTAGACGACAGGGGGTGGCAGACTGAAGCTTTCTTT. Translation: CTSSLDDRGWQTEAFF.

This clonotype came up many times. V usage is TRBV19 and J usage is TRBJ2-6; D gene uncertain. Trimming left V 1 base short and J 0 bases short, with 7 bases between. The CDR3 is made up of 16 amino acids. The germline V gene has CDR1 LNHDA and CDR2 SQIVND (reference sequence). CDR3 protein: CASSIGMGSGANVLTF. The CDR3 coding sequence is TGTGCCAGTAGTATAGGGATGGGCTCTGGGGCCAACGTCCTGACTTTC.

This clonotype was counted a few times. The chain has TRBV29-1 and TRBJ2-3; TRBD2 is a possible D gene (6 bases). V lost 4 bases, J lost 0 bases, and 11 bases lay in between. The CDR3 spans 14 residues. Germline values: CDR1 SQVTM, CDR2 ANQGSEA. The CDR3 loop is CSVGEELSTDTQYF. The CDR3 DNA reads TGCAGCGTTGGGGAGGAACTAAGCACAGATACGCAGTATTTT.

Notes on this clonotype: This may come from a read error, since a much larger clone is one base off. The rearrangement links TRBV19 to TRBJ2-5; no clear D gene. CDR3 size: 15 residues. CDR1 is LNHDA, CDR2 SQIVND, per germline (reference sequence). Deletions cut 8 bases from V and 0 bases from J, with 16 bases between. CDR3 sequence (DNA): TGTGCCAGTGGCCTGGATCATGGGCACCAAGAGACCCAGTACTTC. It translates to CASGLDHGHQETQYF.

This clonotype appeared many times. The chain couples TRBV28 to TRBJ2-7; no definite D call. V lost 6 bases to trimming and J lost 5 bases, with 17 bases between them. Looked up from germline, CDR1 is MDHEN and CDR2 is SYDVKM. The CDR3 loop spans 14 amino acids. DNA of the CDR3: TGTGCCAGCAGACAACAACGACCCAGCCACGAGCAGTACTTC. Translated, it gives CASRQQRPSHEQYF. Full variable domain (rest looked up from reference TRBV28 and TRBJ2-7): DVKVTQSSRYLVKRTGEKVFLECVQDMDHENMFWYRQDPGLGLRLIYFSYDVKMKEKGDIPEGYSVSREKKERFSLILESASTNQTSMYLCASRQQRPSHEQYFGPGTRLTVT.